This T cell receptor beta chain was documented in a study of monozygotic twins with inflammatory bowel disease. TCRdb re-called the 5' RACE reads and gives one entry per CDR3 protein, without DNA. This sample's table reports around 150,000 distinct CDR3 sequences. This CDR3 comprises 14 residues. Germline-derived CDR1 and CDR2 are KGHSH and LQKENI. The sequenced sample consisted of blood. This chain connects TRBV18 to TRBJ2-5; TCRdb's D call of TRBD1 is untestable without DNA. The TCR comes from a human donor with ulcerative colitis or Crohn's disease, or a healthy co-twin of an affected twin (not recorded which). This CDR3 reads CASFRDNRQETQYF. Full variable domain (rest looked up from reference TRBV18 and TRBJ2-5): NAGVMQNPRHLVRRRGQEARLRCSPMKGHSHVYWYRQLPEEGLKFMVYLQKENIIDESGMPKERFSAEFPKEGPSILRIQQVVRGDSAAYFCASFRDNRQETQYFGPGTRLLVL.